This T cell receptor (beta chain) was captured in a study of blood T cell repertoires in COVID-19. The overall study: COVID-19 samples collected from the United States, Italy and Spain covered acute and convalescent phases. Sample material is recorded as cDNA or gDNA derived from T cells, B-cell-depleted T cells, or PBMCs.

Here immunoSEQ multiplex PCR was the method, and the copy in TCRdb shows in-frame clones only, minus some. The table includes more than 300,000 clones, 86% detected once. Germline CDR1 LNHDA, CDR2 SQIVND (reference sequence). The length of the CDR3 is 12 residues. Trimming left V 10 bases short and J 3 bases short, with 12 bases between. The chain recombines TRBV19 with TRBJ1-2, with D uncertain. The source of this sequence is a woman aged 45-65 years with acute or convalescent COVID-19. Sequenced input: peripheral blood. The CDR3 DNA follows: TGTGCCACAAGATCACAGCACTATGGCTACACCTTC. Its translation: CATRSQHYGYTF.